Presented here are 18 T cell receptor beta chains from one specimen sequenced in a study of neurological immune-mediated disorders. TCRdb re-called the 5' RACE reads through MiXCR, storing one row per CDR3 protein. The data hold some 22,000 distinct CDR3 sequences, with 17% observed a single time. Sequenced material: CD8+ T cells from blood. These receptors came from a woman younger than 30 with multiple sclerosis.

At least ten counts were recorded for this clonotype. CDR3: CASSSISGRLFQNIQYF. The CDR3 bases are TGTGCCAGCAGTTCAATTAGCGGGAGACTCTTCCAAAACATTCAGTACTTC. The rearrangement links TRBV12-3 or TRBV12-4 to TRBJ2-4, with 9 bases lining up with TRBD2. This CDR3 comprises 17 residues. The V and J ends lost 4 bases and 5 bases, in that order; junction bases with no gene match: 12.

This clonotype was counted many times. The chain has TRBV4-3 and TRBJ2-1, with TRBD2 identical over 7 bases. The ends lost 0 bases at V and 6 bases at J; junction bases unmatched: 8. There are 16 residues in the CDR3. Germline V gene lookup returns CDR1 LGHNA and CDR2 YSLEER. CDR3 loop: CASSQDLREGTNEQFF. The CDR3 nucleotides are TGCGCCAGCAGCCAAGATCTGAGGGAGGGCACCAATGAGCAGTTCTTC.

A word on this clonotype: This may come from a read error, since a much larger clone is one base off. The chain couples TRBV7-8 to TRBJ2-1; 13 nucleotides align to TRBD2. Germline loops: CDR1 SGHVS, CDR2 FQNEAQ. The length of the CDR3 is 17 residues. The CDR3 nucleotides read TGTGTCAGCAGCTTGACTAGCGGGGGGACAAAGTACAATGAGCAGTTCTTC. Encoded protein: CVSSLTSGGTKYNEQFF. The full variable domain, rest sourced from reference TRBV7-8 and TRBJ2-1, is GAGVSQSPRYKVAKRGQDVALRCDPISGHVSLFWYQQALGQGPEFLTYFQNEAQLDKSGLPSDRFFAERPEGSVSTLKIQRTQQEDSAVYLCVSSLTSGGTKYNEQFFGPGTRLTVL.

This clonotype was observed many times. The CDR3: CASSYETTSNEQFF. The CDR3 DNA is TGTGCCAGCAGTTACGAGACTACCAGCAATGAGCAGTTCTTC. V and J are TRBV6-2 or TRBV6-3 and TRBJ2-1; D might be TRBD2 (5 bases). Trimming took off 2 bases at V and 6 bases at J, with 11 bases between the two ends. The CDR3 has 14 amino acids. Germline CDR1 reads MNHEY; CDR2 reads SVGEGT.

This clonotype has ten or more counts. This chain uses TRBV20-1 with TRBJ1-4, with 7 nucleotides matching TRBD1. The CDR3 spans 15 residues. Germline-derived CDR1 and CDR2 are DFQATT and SNEGSKA (reference sequence). V shed 0 bases and J 8 bases; nucleotides not matched to a gene: 9. The CDR3 bases are TGCAGTGCTAGAGACCCCCTGGCAGGGGGAGAAAAACTGTTTTTT. This codes for CSARDPLAGGEKLFF.

This clonotype was observed at least ten times. This CDR3 reads CASSHPGPAGDYNEQFF. For the CDR3, the DNA is TGTGCCAGCAGCCACCCGGGCCCTGCAGGGGATTACAATGAGCAGTTCTTC. This rearrangement joins TRBV4-2 to TRBJ2-1, with TRBD1 as a possible D gene (6 bases). Trimming removed 3 bases at V and 4 bases at J, with 19 bases between. The V gene's germline CDR1 is LGHNA and CDR2 YNFKEQ. The CDR3 totals 17 residues.

This clonotype was recorded many times. The rearrangement uses TRBV12-3 or TRBV12-4 and TRBJ1-4; possibly TRBD1 for D (5 bases). This CDR3 has 14 amino acids. Trimming removed 5 bases at V and 8 bases at J, with 15 bases between. The DNA of the CDR3 is TGTGCCAGCAGTCGGACATCTGAGGGGGAAAAACTGTTTTTT. Residues: CASSRTSEGEKLFF.

This clonotype was picked up many times. This chain links TRBV7-2 with TRBJ2-2, with 7 bases identical to TRBD1. Per the germline V gene, CDR1 is SGHTA and CDR2 is FQGNSA. CDR3 length: 14 amino acids. Trimming took 2 bases from V and 5 from J; bases not matched to a gene: 2. The CDR3 reads CASSLTGETGELFF. In DNA, the CDR3 is TGTGCCAGCAGCTTAACAGGGGAGACCGGGGAGCTGTTTTTT.

The chain couples TRBV3-1 to TRBJ2-2; the D is unclear. V was clipped by 1 base and J by 3 bases, with 6 bases between them. This CDR3 has 14 amino acids. Per germline, CDR1 LGHDT and CDR2 YNNKEL (reference sequence). For the CDR3, the DNA is TGTGCCAGCAGCCAAGTTGGGTACACCGGGGAGCTGTTTTTT. This codes for CASSQVGYTGELFF. The full variable domain, in which reference TRBV3-1 and TRBJ2-2 provide the parts outside the CDR3, is DTAVSQTPKYLVTQMGNDKSIKCEQNLGHDTMYWYKQDSKKFLKIMFSYNNKELIINETVPNRFSPKSPDKAHLNLHINSLELGDSAVYFCASSQVGYTGELFFGEGSRLTVL.

This clonotype showed up many times. The V gene is TRBV5-1, the J gene TRBJ2-3; a possible D gene is TRBD1 (5 bases). There are 15 residues in the CDR3. The germline CDR1 and CDR2 sequences are SGHRS and YFSETQ. The germline V and J ends were trimmed by 2 bases and 0 bases, with 10 bases remaining between them. CDR3 protein: CASSFRQPSTDTQYF. Written as DNA, the CDR3 is TGCGCCAGCAGCTTTAGACAGCCCAGCACAGATACGCAGTATTTT.

This clonotype is classed as medium-sized. The chain couples TRBV10-3 to TRBJ1-1; D is possibly TRBD1 (5 bases). Looked up from germline, CDR1 is ENHRY and CDR2 is SYGVKD. V was pared by 3 bases and J by 4 bases, with 9 bases between. This CDR3 comprises 13 residues. The CDR3 here is CAISDVGLTEAFF. CDR3 DNA sequence: TGTGCCATCAGTGACGTGGGGCTCACTGAAGCTTTCTTT.

This clonotype is deemed medium-sized. This chain connects TRBV9 to TRBJ1-3, with D possibly matching TRBD1 (5 bases). V was pared by 4 bases and J by 4 bases, with 18 bases between. This CDR3 has 16 residues. Germline CDR1 reads SGDLS; CDR2 reads YYNGEE. In nucleotides, the CDR3 is TGTGCCAGCAGCCCCCGCCTCCCGGGACGCGGAAACACCATATATTTT. This sequence encodes CASSPRLPGRGNTIYF. The variable domain in full, completed from reference TRBV9 and TRBJ1-3, reads DSGVTQTPKHLITATGQRVTLRCSPRSGDLSVYWYQQSLDQGLQFLIQYYNGEERAKGNILERFSAQQFPDLHSELNLSSLELGDSALYFCASSPRLPGRGNTIYFGEGSWLTVV.

This clonotype was seen repeatedly, ten times or more. V usage is TRBV7-8 and J usage is TRBJ2-1; D perhaps matches TRBD1 (7 bases). The germline gives CDR1 SGHVS, CDR2 FQNEAQ. V lost 1 base and J 4 bases, leaving 20 bases between the germline ends. The CDR3 loop spans 18 amino acids. The CDR3 loop reads CASSLVRNMAGGYNEQFF. The CDR3 nucleotides are TGTGCCAGCAGCTTAGTCCGGAATATGGCAGGGGGGTACAATGAGCAGTTCTTC.

This chain joins TRBV29-1 and TRBJ2-7; the match to TRBD1 covers 9 bases. Germline V gene lookup returns CDR1 SQVTM and CDR2 ANQGSEA. The CDR3 consists of 12 residues. V gave up 7 bases and J gave up 4 bases; unmatched junction bases: 5. The CDR3 DNA follows: TGCAGCGCTGGGACAGGGATATACGAGCAGTACTTC. As protein: CSAGTGIYEQYF.

This clonotype was found many times. The CDR3 DNA reads as TGTGCCAGCAGCTTAGCGCCCGGACAGGGGGCCATAGATGAAAAACTGTTTTTT. It is translated as CASSLAPGQGAIDEKLFF. The chain combines TRBV7-9 with TRBJ1-4; 11 positions agree with TRBD1. The CDR3 loop spans 18 amino acids. Trimming took 0 bases from V and 6 from J; bases not matched to a gene: 9. Germline CDR1 is SEHNR and CDR2 is FQNEAQ (reference sequence).

This clonotype was found many times. The V call is TRBV6-5, the J call TRBJ2-2; weak D call: TRBD1 (6 bases). The CDR3 is 15 residues long. Germline CDR1 is MNHEY and CDR2 is SVGAGI. V was shortened by 0 bases and J by 6 bases, with 11 bases between the two germline ends. The CDR3 DNA reads TGTGCCAGCAGTTACTCGCGCAGGGGAGCCGGGGAGCTGTTTTTT. It encodes CASSYSRRGAGELFF.

Sample share makes this clonotype medium-sized (0.01 to 0.1%). The germline gene is not matched at one end of the junction; a read error may be the cause. V gene TRBV7-7 combines with J gene TRBJ2-1; TRBD2 matches at 11 bases. The germline gives CDR1 SSHAT, CDR2 FNYEAQ (reference sequence). The CDR3 spans 15 residues. CDR3 sequence: CASSLGTSGYNEQFF. In DNA form, the CDR3 reads TGTGCTAGCAGCTTAGGGACTAGCGGATACAATGAGCAGTTCTTC.

The chain links TRBV20-1 to TRBJ2-3, with 7 positions matching TRBD2. V dropped 5 bases and J dropped 3; count of bases not matched to a gene: 5. CDR1 DFQATT and CDR2 SNEGSKA come from the germline V gene (reference sequence). The CDR3 contains 13 residues. CDR3 sequence (DNA): TGCAGTGCTGGGACTATACCGACAGATACGCAGTATTTT. Residues: CSAGTIPTDTQYF.